One sample yielded the 9 T cell receptor beta chains listed below, sequenced in a study of vaccination and CD4 T cells after COVID-19. An Oncomine TCR Beta short-read assay was used to sequence the DNA from cultured CD4+ T cells. TCRdb ran MiXCR on the PCR reads and lists one entry per CDR3 protein. In the table there are some 20,000 distinct CDR3 sequences, roughly three fifths of which are singletons. The sample's treatment: approximately 9-day PBMC culture with coronavirus spike peptide pools or control peptides (ViraFEST assay). Their antigens are not known. The starting material was CD4+ T cells from blood, cultured in vitro, obtained after SARS-CoV-2 vaccination. The source of these receptors is a human donor who had recovered from COVID-19.

The chain employs TRBV6-2 or TRBV6-3 and TRBJ1-2; no clear D. The V gene's germline CDR1 is MNHEY and CDR2 SVGEGT. This CDR3 is built from 12 residues. V lost 5 bases to trimming and J lost 4 bases, with 8 bases between them. CDR3 sequence (DNA): TGTGCCAGCAGTGCGCAGTCCTATGGCTACACCTTC. Protein product: CASSAQSYGYTF.

This clonotype is categorized as large. V usage is TRBV5-1 and J usage is TRBJ1-2; 8 nucleotides line up with TRBD1. Germline V gene lookup returns CDR1 SGHRS and CDR2 YFSETQ. The V gene end was trimmed by 0 bases and the J gene end by 6 bases; junction bases not matched to a gene: 4. This CDR3 region has 14 residues. The DNA of the CDR3 is TGCGCCAGCAGCTTGGCCGCGACAGGGGATGGCTACACCTTC. This sequence encodes CASSLAATGDGYTF. The whole variable domain, filled in from reference TRBV5-1 and TRBJ1-2, reads KAGVTQTPRYLIKTRGQQVTLSCSPISGHRSVSWYQQTPGQGLQFLFEYFSETQRNKGNFPGRFSGRQFSNSRSEMNVSTLELGDSALYLCASSLAATGDGYTFGSGTRLTVV.

The chain has TRBV20-1 and TRBJ2-5; 14 positions agree with TRBD2. CDR1 is DFQATT, CDR2 SNEGSKA, per germline (reference sequence). The CDR3 contains 16 residues. V dropped 0 bases and J dropped 7; count of bases not matched to a gene: 7. This chain's CDR3 is CSARERTSGGSGTQYF. CDR3 in DNA: TGCAGTGCTAGAGAACGGACTAGCGGGGGGTCGGGGACCCAGTACTTC.

The chain has TRBV6-1 and TRBJ1-5, with 8 bases lining up with TRBD1. V was pared by 6 bases and J by 6 bases, with 16 bases of the junction left unmatched. The CDR3 totals 17 residues. Germline values: CDR1 MNHNS, CDR2 SASEGT. In DNA form, the CDR3 reads TGTGCCAGCAGACGCACAGGGGGGGGGGTTTTTAGTCAGCCCCAGCATTTT. Its protein is CASRRTGGGVFSQPQHF.

The chain employs TRBV20-1 and TRBJ1-5, with a weak D call TRBD1 (6 bases). Germline V CDR1 and CDR2: DFQATT, SNEGSKA (reference sequence). The CDR3 spans 13 residues. Trimming shortened V by 4 bases and J by 5 bases, and 12 bases separated the two germline ends. CDR3 sequence reads: CSATEGVDQPQHF. The CDR3 nucleotides read TGCAGTGCTACCGAGGGGGTTGATCAGCCCCAGCATTTT.

This clonotype was detected only a few times. The chain combines TRBV7-6 with TRBJ1-6; D unclear. Deletions cut 5 bases from V and 8 bases from J, with 10 bases between. Germline V gene sequence: CDR1 SGHVS, CDR2 FNYEAQ. CDR3 size: 13 residues. As DNA, the CDR3 is TGTGCCAGCAGCGCCCTCGACTATTCACCCCTCCACTTT. It encodes CASSALDYSPLHF.

The CDR3 reads CASSPTGHNEKLFF. The CDR3 coding sequence is TGTGCCAGCAGTCCGACAGGCCATAATGAAAAACTGTTTTTT. The genes are TRBV6-2 or TRBV6-3 and TRBJ1-4; a weak D match, TRBD1 (6 bases). This CDR3 has 14 amino acids. V gave up 5 bases and J gave up 4 bases, with 11 bases separating them. Germline V gene data show CDR1 as MNHEY and CDR2 as SVGEGT.

The chain is built from TRBV6-1 and TRBJ1-1; 11 nucleotides match TRBD1. Germline assignment: CDR1 MNHNS and CDR2 SASEGT. V shed 3 bases and J 5 bases; nucleotides not matched to a gene: 11. The CDR3 is made up of 17 amino acids. CDR3 bases: TGTGCCAGCAGTGAGTCCCGGGACAGGGGGTGGGAGACTGAAGCTTTCTTT. It specifies CASSESRDRGWETEAFF.

J is TRBJ1-3 and V is TRBV7-2; 7 nucleotides match TRBD1. The CDR3 sequence is 14 residues long. The J segment lost 2 bases and the V segment lost 4 bases, leaving 2 bases of the junction unmatched. CDR1 is SGHTA, CDR2 FQGNSA, per germline. CDR3 in amino acids: CASSSQGAGNTIYF. The CDR3 DNA sequence: TGTGCCAGCAGCTCCCAGGGGGCTGGAAACACCATATATTTT. Filled out from reference TRBV7-2 and TRBJ1-3, the complete variable domain reads GAGVSQSPSNKVTEKGKDVELRCDPISGHTALYWYRQSLGQGLEFLIYFQGNSAPDKSGLPSDRFSAERTGGSVSTLTIQRTQQEDSAVYLCASSSQGAGNTIYFGEGSWLTVV.